At least ten counts were recorded for the clone carrying this TCR beta chain. Its antigen is undetermined. This sample is drawn from a study of T cells in Graves' hyperthyroidism and ophthalmopathy. Findings and limits, study-wide: Blood samples included most of the expanded thyroid clonotypes exceeding 0.001. Stable hyperthyroidism and ophthalmopathy were separated using 13 V-J signatures.

Amplification targeted TCR beta CDR3 regions from RNA transcripts. First-round RT-PCR with HTBI primers amplified the TCR CDR3 region. MiXCR was run by TCRdb on the multiplex PCR reads, yielding one entry per CDR3 protein. The sample yields over 200,000 distinct CDR3 sequences, just over 14% seen once. A 10 ml volume of fresh peripheral blood provided the PBMCs. Sequencing used blood. This TCR was sampled from a woman in her forties with Graves' hyperthyroidism that later progressed to Graves' ophthalmopathy.

CDR3 residues: CSALAGVLDTQYF. CDR3 bases: TGCAGCGCCTTAGCGGGAGTGTTAGATACGCAGTATTTT. The chain carries TRBV29-1 and TRBJ2-3; TRBD2 agrees at 9 bases. Germline lookup yields CDR1 SQVTM and CDR2 ANQGSEA. With 7 bases clipped from V and 5 bases from J, the junction kept 7 bases outside the gene matches. The CDR3 is 13 amino acids.